This T cell receptor beta chain was sequenced in a study of OX40 agonist ivuxolimab in advanced cancers. This clone was picked up a small number of times. What it binds is unknown. Points from the study as a whole: The authors did not determine the antigen specificity of the expanded peripheral T cells.

This table comes from immunoSEQ multiplex PCR, and its TCRdb copy is limited to in-frame clones, with some not included. The sample carries over 70,000 clones, 78% recorded once. Peripheral blood came from all dose cohorts at three timepoints. The source of this sequence is an adult with an advanced solid tumor such as melanoma, head and neck, liver or kidney cancer. Sequenced here: CD4+ or CD8+ T cells sorted from blood, sampled in a trial of the OX40 agonist ivuxolimab.

The CDR3 here is CASSPQRGNTEAFF. CDR3 nucleotide sequence: TGTGCCAGCTCACCACAACGGGGGAACACTGAAGCTTTCTTT. The rearrangement links TRBV18 to TRBJ1-1; D uncertain. Trimming took 1 base from V and 1 from J, leaving 7 bases between them. Germline CDR1 KGHSH, CDR2 LQKENI. This CDR3 is 14 amino acids long.